This T cell receptor (beta chain) is from a study of T cell responses to AZD1222 COVID-19 vaccine. Notes on the study in general: Clonal diversity was possibly underestimated; the donors were predominantly white British and more often female. Spike was spanned by vaccine-associated CD4 TCRs, which were dominant at 160-218 and 743-854. Spike-specific TCR breadth and depth grew following two AZD1222 doses.

The data were produced by immunoSEQ multiplex PCR, yet TCRdb's version contains in-frame clones alone and is incomplete. The sample lists some 120,000 clones; roughly 87% were seen once. This clone was seen a few times. What it binds is unknown. The CDR3 loop spans 15 amino acids. Unmatched junction bases numbered 2, after V lost 1 base and J lost 2 bases. The germline V gene has CDR1 SGHTA and CDR2 FQGNSA. The clonotype comes from an adult in good health. The gene calls are TRBV7-2 and TRBJ1-3, with TRBD1 matching 7 bases. This specimen was peripheral blood, taken on day 0 of MenACWY control vaccination. As DNA, the CDR3 is TGTGCCAGCAGCTTAGACAGGGGACCTGGAAACACCATATATTTT. Amino acid sequence: CASSLDRGPGNTIYF. Full variable domain (missing parts from reference TRBV7-2 and TRBJ1-3): GAGVSQSPSNKVTEKGKDVELRCDPISGHTALYWYRQSLGQGLEFLIYFQGNSAPDKSGLPSDRFSAERTGGSVSTLTIQRTQQEDSAVYLCASSLDRGPGNTIYFGEGSWLTVV.